The 11 T cell receptor beta chains given below trace back to one sample, sequenced in a study of technical replicates of blood from several donors. Sequencing used immunoSEQ multiplex PCR; TCRdb keeps in-frame clones, though not all of them. The sample includes some 96,000 clones, 90% to 96% of them seen just once. Input material: T cells isolated from PBMCs. Source of these receptors: a human donor in good health.

The J gene is TRBJ2-7, the V gene TRBV6-1, with 11 bases fitting TRBD1. CDR1 and CDR2 from the germline V gene are MNHNS and SASEGT. The CDR3 totals 15 residues. J was trimmed by 2 bases and V by 5 bases; bases with no gene match: 5. The CDR3 protein is CASSRDRGNPYEQYF. The CDR3, as DNA: TGTGCCAGCAGTCGGGACAGGGGGAATCCCTACGAGCAGTACTTC.

The rearrangement uses TRBV6-1 and TRBJ2-5; TRBD1 aligns across 7 bases. The CDR3 spans 16 residues. Germline CDR1 MNHNS, CDR2 SASEGT. With 4 bases clipped from V and 5 bases from J, the junction kept 13 bases outside the gene matches. The CDR3 reads CASSVRTGLSIETQYF. The CDR3 DNA is TGTGCCAGCAGTGTACGGACAGGCCTCAGCATTGAGACCCAGTACTTC.

Here the CDR3 DNA reads TGTGCCAGTAGGTTGAGAGCAACAGCGGCAGAGATGGAGACCCAGTACTTC. Translating gives CASRLRATAAEMETQYF. The chain combines TRBV19 with TRBJ2-5; D possibly corresponds to TRBD2 (5 bases). The CDR3 contains 17 residues. CDR1 and CDR2 from the germline V gene are LNHDA and SQIVND (reference sequence). V was trimmed by 6 bases and J by 5 bases, leaving 25 bases between them.

CDR3 loop: CASSRAGVANRQYF. CDR3 in DNA: TGTGCCAGCAGCCGAGCGGGAGTCGCAAATCGGCAGTACTTC. The chain combines TRBV6-6 with TRBJ2-7; 8 nucleotides align to TRBD2. V gave up 6 bases and J gave up 9 bases; unmatched junction bases: 13. The CDR3 has 14 amino acids. Germline V gene sequence: CDR1 MNHNY, CDR2 SVGAGI (reference sequence).

The chain couples TRBV7-3 to TRBJ2-2; perhaps TRBD2 as D (6 bases). Deletions cut 2 bases from V and 0 bases from J, with 10 bases between. Germline CDR1 reads SGHTA; CDR2 reads FQGTGA. This CDR3 has 16 residues. DNA of the CDR3: TGTGCCAGCAGCTTATACAGGACTACGAACACCGGGGAGCTGTTTTTT. Its translation is CASSLYRTTNTGELFF.

The chain carries TRBV5-1 and TRBJ1-1; 10 positions match TRBD1. CDR3 length equals 14 residues. Losses at the gene ends were 4 bases for V and 7 bases for J; bases not matched to a gene: 7. The germline CDR1 and CDR2 sequences are SGHRS and YFSETQ. CDR3 in amino acids: CASSGGTGAFEAFF. DNA of the CDR3: TGCGCCAGCAGCGGCGGGACAGGGGCCTTTGAAGCTTTCTTT.

The chain links TRBV27 to TRBJ2-7, with 8 nucleotides matching TRBD2. The CDR3 has 15 residues. In germline, CDR1 is MNHEY, CDR2 SMNVEV (reference sequence). The J segment lost 3 bases and the V segment lost 3 bases, leaving 7 bases of the junction unmatched. CDR3 region: CASSFSGRGSYEQYF. The CDR3 nucleotides read TGTGCCAGCAGTTTCAGCGGGAGAGGTAGCTACGAGCAGTACTTC.

In its sample, this clone was seen once. The rearrangement joins TRBV4-1 to TRBJ2-2, with D maybe TRBD1 (5 bases). CDR1 MGHRA and CDR2 YSYEKL come from the germline V gene. The CDR3 covers 12 residues. V was shortened by 6 bases and J by 5 bases, with 7 bases between the two germline ends. CDR3 in amino acids: CASRDTTGELFF. DNA for the CDR3: TGCGCCAGCAGGGACACTACCGGGGAGCTGTTTTTT.

V usage is TRBV11-3 and J usage is TRBJ2-1, with 9 bases aligning to TRBD1. The V and J ends lost 5 bases and 2 bases, in that order; junction bases with no gene match: 4. This CDR3 is 15 amino acids long. Looked up from germline, CDR1 is SGHNT and CDR2 is YENEEA. CDR3 loop: CASSRTGGAYNEQFF. The CDR3 DNA is TGTGCCAGCAGCCGTACAGGGGGCGCCTACAATGAGCAGTTCTTC.

The chain carries TRBV6-5 and TRBJ2-4, with 7 bases identical to TRBD2. CDR3 length: 14 residues. Germline values: CDR1 MNHEY, CDR2 SVGAGI. V trimming: 4 bases; J trimming: 4 bases; junction bases outside the gene matches: 4. CDR3 in amino acids: CASSSWEGKNIQYF. The CDR3 coding sequence is TGTGCCAGCAGTTCCTGGGAGGGGAAAAACATTCAGTACTTC.

This clone was recorded only once. This chain connects TRBV6-6 to TRBJ2-1; TRBD2 agrees at 10 bases. CDR1 MNHNY and CDR2 SVGAGI come from the germline V gene (reference sequence). This CDR3 spans 14 amino acids. J lost 2 bases, V lost 8 bases, and 3 bases had no gene match. This CDR3 reads CASGTSGAYNEQFF. The CDR3 DNA reads as TGTGCCAGCGGAACTAGCGGGGCCTACAATGAGCAGTTCTTC.